These 21 T cell receptor beta chains share one sample of origin, sequenced in a study of cytomegalovirus exposure and HLA in healthy donors. Both 60 Vbeta primers and 13 Jbeta primers went into the PCR. Sequenced by immunoSEQ multiplex PCR; TCRdb stores in-frame clones only, minus some. The sample gives about 210,000 clones, roughly 80% of which show up once; about 3% is in the top ten. The sample was PBMCs. These receptors were taken from a young man in good health and CMV-seronegative.

The rearrangement joins TRBV11-1 to TRBJ1-2; TRBD1 matches 7 bases. Germline lookup yields CDR1 SGHAT and CDR2 FQDESV (reference sequence). The CDR3 extends over 14 amino acids. The J segment lost 7 bases and the V segment lost 4 bases, leaving 9 bases of the junction unmatched. CDR3 region: CASSSTTGTAGYTF. CDR3 DNA sequence: TGTGCCAGCAGCTCCACTACAGGGACAGCTGGCTACACCTTC.

The CDR3, as DNA: TGTGCCAGCGGACACTTCTCTGGCGTGGAGACCCAGTACTTC. Residues: CASGHFSGVETQYF. This chain links TRBV7-9 with TRBJ2-5; D might be TRBD1 (5 bases). The CDR3 totals 14 residues. Trimming stripped 8 bases from V and 5 bases from J, with 18 bases between. Germline values: CDR1 SEHNR, CDR2 FQNEAQ (reference sequence).

The chain has TRBV5-6 and TRBJ1-3, with D unclear. The CDR3 runs 12 residues. V lost 2 bases to trimming and J lost 9 bases, with 9 bases between them. CDR1 and CDR2 from the germline V gene are SGHDT and YYEEEE. The CDR3 nucleotides read TGTGCCAGCAGCTTCGGGAAAAGCACCATATATTTT. This translates into CASSFGKSTIYF.

This clone was seen a few times. This chain links TRBV27 with TRBJ2-7; 9 bases fit TRBD1. This CDR3 is built from 17 residues. The germline V gene encodes CDR1 MNHEY and CDR2 SMNVEV (reference sequence). J gave up 0 bases and V 2 bases, and 8 bases lay outside the gene matches. The CDR3 spells CASSLQVSGQGSYEQYF. The CDR3 region has the DNA TGTGCCAGCAGTTTACAAGTATCGGGACAGGGCTCCTACGAGCAGTACTTC.

Only a few counts were recorded for this clone. This chain uses TRBV12-5 with TRBJ2-1; 10 bases fit TRBD2. The V and J ends lost 1 base and 7 bases, in that order; junction bases with no gene match: 4. From germline, CDR1 is LGHNT and CDR2 FRNRAP. The CDR3 spans 15 residues. The chain's CDR3 is CASGLDQRGGNEQFF. CDR3 sequence (DNA): TGTGCTAGTGGTTTGGACCAGCGGGGGGGGAATGAGCAGTTCTTC.

The chain has TRBV27 and TRBJ1-2; TRBD1 matches 7 bases. The J segment lost 2 bases and the V segment lost 6 bases, leaving 0 bases of the junction unmatched. The CDR3 length is 12 residues. Germline V gene data show CDR1 as MNHEY and CDR2 as SMNVEV (reference sequence). CDR3 bases: TGTGCCAGCAGGACAGGGAACTATGGCTACACCTTC. It encodes CASRTGNYGYTF.

V is TRBV4-2 and J is TRBJ1-2, with TRBD1 matching 10 bases. The CDR3 runs to 18 residues. V lost 0 bases to trimming and J lost 5 bases; unmatched junction nucleotides: 12. CDR1 is LGHNA and CDR2 is YNFKEQ in the germline V gene. The CDR3 reads CASSQDLGQGVPSYGYTF. The CDR3 DNA is TGTGCCAGCAGCCAAGATTTAGGACAGGGGGTACCTTCTTATGGCTACACCTTC.

The rearrangement joins TRBV27 to TRBJ2-7; D gene unclear. Trimming took off 6 bases at V and 0 bases at J, with 9 bases between the two ends. The CDR3 consists of 13 residues. The germline V gene encodes CDR1 MNHEY and CDR2 SMNVEV (reference sequence). CDR3 nucleotides: TGTGCCAGCAGCCCCCACAGCTCCTACGAGCAGTACTTC. Translation gives CASSPHSSYEQYF.

J is TRBJ2-1 and V is TRBV27; 12 bases align to TRBD2. V trimming: 5 bases; J trimming: 8 bases; junction bases outside the gene matches: 7. Germline-derived CDR1 and CDR2 are MNHEY and SMNVEV (reference sequence). The CDR3 has 15 amino acids. The CDR3 DNA sequence: TGTGCCAGCAGTCCTAGCGGGGGGGCCGCGGATGAGCAGTTCTTC. As protein: CASSPSGGAADEQFF.

This chain links TRBV4-1 with TRBJ2-1; 12 bases are a match to TRBD2. Germline values: CDR1 MGHRA, CDR2 YSYEKL. This CDR3 has 17 residues. The trim removed 2 bases at V and 4 bases at J, leaving 6 bases unmatched. CDR3 sequence reads: CASSQSRLAGDYNEQFF. As DNA, the CDR3 is TGCGCCAGCAGCCAATCCAGACTAGCGGGGGATTACAATGAGCAGTTCTTC.

The V call is TRBV28, the J call TRBJ2-2, with TRBD1 as a possible D gene (6 bases). The V and J ends lost 2 bases and 2 bases respectively, with 9 bases between them. The CDR3 has 15 residues. CDR1 and CDR2 (germline): MDHEN, SYDVKM. CDR3 sequence (DNA): TGTGCCAGCAGTTTACAGGGGAGTAACACCGGGGAGCTGTTTTTT. Its protein is CASSLQGSNTGELFF.

In this sample, this clone turned up a few times. This chain uses TRBV10-3 with TRBJ1-4; TRBD1 matches at 7 bases. The V gene end was trimmed by 3 bases and the J gene end by 8 bases; junction bases not matched to a gene: 6. Germline V gives CDR1 ENHRY, CDR2 SYGVKD. This CDR3 comprises 14 residues. As DNA, the CDR3 is TGTGCCATCAGTGAACAGGGGCTAAGGGAAAAACTGTTTTTT. This translates into CAISEQGLREKLFF.

CDR3 coding DNA: TGTGCCAGCAGTTCACTACAGGTCCAAGGGGGCTACACCTTC. It encodes CASSSLQVQGGYTF. The chain combines TRBV6-5 with TRBJ1-2, with D maybe TRBD1 (5 bases). Germline lookup yields CDR1 MNHEY and CDR2 SVGAGI. This CDR3 contains 14 residues. V was pared by 4 bases and J by 8 bases, with 17 bases between.

This clone was seen a few times. The chain uses TRBV5-1 and TRBJ1-6; a weak D match, TRBD1 (5 bases). This CDR3 is built from 16 residues. CDR1 SGHRS and CDR2 YFSETQ come from the germline V gene. With 0 bases removed from V and 6 bases from J, the gap between germline ends came to 13 bases. CDR3 sequence (DNA): TGCGCCAGCAGCTTGGGCCAGGGTTCGGGTAATTCACCCCTCCACTTT. This sequence encodes CASSLGQGSGNSPLHF.

The chain has TRBV7-9 and TRBJ1-1, with TRBD1 as a possible D gene (6 bases). The CDR3 loop spans 15 amino acids. V dropped 7 bases and J dropped 1 base, with 16 bases sitting between them. From germline, CDR1 is SEHNR and CDR2 FQNEAQ (reference sequence). The CDR3 coding sequence is TGTGCCAGCAAATCCGGACAGACAACGAACACTGAAGCTTTCTTT. This translates into CASKSGQTTNTEAFF.

This chain uses TRBV14 with TRBJ2-7; TRBD2 matches 8 bases. V lost 1 base and J lost 6; bases outside the gene matches: 5. CDR1 and CDR2 (germline): SGHDN, FVKESK. This CDR3 comprises 14 residues. CDR3 DNA sequence: TGTGCCAGCAGCCAAGTCGGGAGGGGGGGCGAGCAGTACTTC. It yields the protein CASSQVGRGGEQYF.

V is TRBV29-1 and J is TRBJ2-1, with 9 bases identical to TRBD1. The CDR3 is 14 amino acids. Germline trimming cut 0 bases from V and 8 bases from J; bases unmatched to any gene: 5. Germline lookup yields CDR1 SQVTM and CDR2 ANQGSEA. The CDR3 reads CSVEDGQGPDEQFF. DNA for the CDR3: TGCAGCGTTGAAGATGGACAGGGGCCCGATGAGCAGTTCTTC.

V usage is TRBV21-1 and J usage is TRBJ2-7; TRBD2, as called in the table, went unchecked against the DNA. TRBV21-1 is given as a pseudogene. CDR3 length: 19 residues. This CDR3 is CASSKGEPSGGEDSYEQYF. For the CDR3, the DNA is TGTGCCAGCAGCAAAGGGGAGCCTAGCGGGGGGGAAGACTCCTACGAGCAGTACTTC.

The chain links TRBV5-5 to TRBJ2-5; 8 nucleotides line up with TRBD2. CDR3 size: 16 residues. In germline, CDR1 is SGHKS, CDR2 YYEKEE (reference sequence). The ends lost 1 base at V and 0 bases at J; junction bases unmatched: 5. Here the CDR3 reads CASSLFTAGDQETQYF. The CDR3 DNA reads TGTGCCAGCAGCTTGTTTACAGCGGGGGACCAAGAGACCCAGTACTTC.

J is TRBJ2-1 and V is TRBV11-1; 9 bases are a match to TRBD1. There are 14 residues in the CDR3. Trimming took 2 bases from V and 7 from J; bases not matched to a gene: 3. Germline-derived CDR1 and CDR2 are SGHAT and FQDESV (reference sequence). In DNA form, the CDR3 reads TGTGCCAGCAGCTTATGGGACAGGGTAAATGAGCAGTTCTTC. Amino acid sequence: CASSLWDRVNEQFF. Together with reference TRBV11-1 and TRBJ2-1, the CDR3 gives the full variable domain: EAEVAQSPRYKITEKSQAVAFWCDPISGHATLYWYRQILGQGPELLVQFQDESVVDDSQLPKDRFSAERLKGVDSTLKIQPAELGDSAMYLCASSLWDRVNEQFFGPGTRLTVL.

The J gene is TRBJ2-5, the V gene TRBV28; TRBD1 might be the D (5 bases). V was trimmed by 6 bases and J by 1 base, leaving 15 bases between them. The CDR3 spans 15 residues. CDR1 is MDHEN and CDR2 is SYDVKM in the germline V gene. CDR3 amino acids: CASSTRQFSQETQYF. DNA of the CDR3: TGTGCCAGCAGCACTCGACAGTTTAGCCAAGAGACCCAGTACTTC.